This T cell receptor (beta chain) was recorded in a study of shared clonotypes between healthy human individuals. The repertoire was sequenced with immunoSEQ multiplex PCR; TCRdb's copy has only in-frame clones and lacks some. The profile shows some 95,000 clones, less than 80% of them singletons. This CDR3 spans 15 amino acids. Trimming removed 1 base from V and 9 bases from J; junction bases left unmatched: 10. CDR1 is SGHTA, CDR2 FQGNSA, per germline. Sequenced: memory CD8+ T cells sorted from blood. Noted subset: CD45RO+ cells pooled with CCR7-negative TemRA cells. The chain carries TRBV7-2 and TRBJ2-3, with 7 bases fitting TRBD1. The sequence derives from a man between 25 and 39 years old in good health. The CDR3 protein is CASSLEVRQGHTQYF. The CDR3 nucleotides read TGTGCCAGCAGCTTAGAGGTTCGACAGGGTCACACGCAGTATTTT.